These 8 T cell receptor beta chains came from one sample sequenced in a study of CD8 T cells in Susac syndrome. An input of about 0.5 to 1 ug of RNA was subjected to reverse transcription using random hexamers. TCRdb itself ran the immunoSEQ multiplex PCR reads through MiXCR, one entry per CDR3 protein. The repertoire holds about 300,000 distinct CDR3 sequences, with about 91% as singletons. The sequenced material came from CD4+ T cells from PBMCs. Source of these receptors: a human donor with multiple sclerosis.

The chain employs TRBV18 and TRBJ2-5; D possibly uses TRBD1 or TRBD2 (6 bases each). Germline CDR1 KGHSH, CDR2 LQKENI. V dropped 1 base and J dropped 4 bases, with 13 bases sitting between them. This CDR3 has 15 amino acids. The CDR3: CASSPRQQGGETQYF. Written as DNA, the CDR3 is TGTGCCAGCTCACCACGGCAACAGGGAGGAGAGACCCAGTACTTC.

This chain links TRBV2 with TRBJ1-2, with 9 bases identical to TRBD1. Germline V gene lookup returns CDR1 SNHLY and CDR2 FYNNEI. Trimming took 6 bases from V and 4 from J; bases not matched to a gene: 6. The CDR3 consists of 14 residues. CDR3 nucleotide sequence: TGTGCCAGCAGCCGGGACAGGGTGACCTATGGCTACACCTTC. Protein product: CASSRDRVTYGYTF.

The chain has TRBV15 and TRBJ2-1; D remains unclear. The ends were cut back, 0 bases at V and 7 bases at J, with 10 bases in the middle. Germline V CDR1 and CDR2: LNHNV, YYDKDF (reference sequence). The CDR3 contains 14 residues. CDR3 DNA: TGTGCCACCAGCAGAGATGGGGTGCGAAATGAGCAGTTCTTC. Translating it yields CATSRDGVRNEQFF.

As DNA, the CDR3 is TGTGCCAGCAGTTTACCCGGGTACCAAGAGACCCAGTACTTC. Its translation: CASSLPGYQETQYF. V gene TRBV28 combines with J gene TRBJ2-5; no definite D call. Deletions cut 2 bases from V and 0 bases from J, with 7 bases between. The CDR3 extends over 14 amino acids. Looked up from germline, CDR1 is MDHEN and CDR2 is SYDVKM.

J is TRBJ1-5 and V is TRBV19; D ambiguous. This CDR3 contains 12 residues. Trimming shortened V by 2 bases and J by 8 bases, and 7 bases separated the two germline ends. Germline V CDR1 and CDR2: LNHDA, SQIVND (reference sequence). CDR3: CASSIPPKPQHF. The CDR3 DNA is TGTGCCAGTAGTATACCCCCCAAGCCCCAGCATTTT.

CDR3 DNA sequence: TGTGCCAGCAGCTTACATACTAGCGGGGGTTCTGCCGGGGAGCTGTTTTTT. Translation gives CASSLHTSGGSAGELFF. The V and J genes are TRBV11-2 and TRBJ2-2; 11 bases line up with TRBD2. V was pared by 2 bases and J by 6 bases, with 8 bases of the junction left unmatched. The CDR3 is 17 amino acids. CDR1 is SGHAT and CDR2 is FQNNGV in the germline V gene.

This clonotype was recorded only once. The chain has TRBV6-6 and TRBJ1-1; tentative D call: TRBD1 (6 bases). This CDR3 is 14 amino acids long. Between the trimmed V and J ends, which lost 6 bases and 6 bases, there was a span of 17 bases. CDR1 and CDR2 from the germline V gene are MNHNY and SVGAGI (reference sequence). CDR3: CASRTGPRGAEAFF. CDR3 nucleotide sequence: TGTGCCAGCAGGACCGGGCCCAGGGGCGCTGAAGCTTTCTTT.

The chain is built from TRBV4-1 and TRBJ2-4; TRBD1 is a possible D gene (5 bases). The CDR3 consists of 16 residues. CDR1 is MGHRA and CDR2 is YSYEKL in the germline V gene. Trimming shortened V by 1 base and J by 0 bases, and 10 bases separated the two germline ends. The DNA for the CDR3 is TGCGCCAGCAGCCAAGGAAGAAGGGGAGCCAAAAACATTCAGTACTTC. Amino acids: CASSQGRRGAKNIQYF.